This T cell receptor (beta chain) was identified in a study of OX40 agonist ivuxolimab in advanced cancers. Study details: The dose-escalation cohort was over 65% male, with a mean age of 60 years, ranging roughly 20 to 90.

Produced via immunoSEQ multiplex PCR; TCRdb's table is partial and in-frame only. Of roughly 77,000 clones listed, approximately 92% are singletons. The investigators sampled blood at baseline, at cycle 4 day 1, and at cycle 7 day 1. Study-wide findings and caveats: Expanded clones belonging to CD8+ T cells outnumbered, on average, those of CD4+. At 0.1 to 3.0 mg/kg and by week 6, CD4+ and CD8+ T cells in the blood had expanded clonally.

Trimming cost V 4 bases and J 4 bases, with 16 bases left between them. Germline CDR1 SQVTM, CDR2 ANQGSEA. This CDR3 region has 14 residues. Of note for this clone: Its target is not known.

The material was CD4+ or CD8+ T cells sorted from blood, obtained in a trial of the OX40 agonist ivuxolimab. V usage is TRBV29-1 and J usage is TRBJ1-1, with D maybe TRBD1 (5 bases). This sequence originates from an adult with an advanced solid tumor such as melanoma, head and neck, liver or kidney cancer. DNA for the CDR3: TGCAGCGTTGTGGTCGCGTCTGGGGGCACTGAAGCTTTCTTT. Protein sequence: CSVVVASGGTEAFF.